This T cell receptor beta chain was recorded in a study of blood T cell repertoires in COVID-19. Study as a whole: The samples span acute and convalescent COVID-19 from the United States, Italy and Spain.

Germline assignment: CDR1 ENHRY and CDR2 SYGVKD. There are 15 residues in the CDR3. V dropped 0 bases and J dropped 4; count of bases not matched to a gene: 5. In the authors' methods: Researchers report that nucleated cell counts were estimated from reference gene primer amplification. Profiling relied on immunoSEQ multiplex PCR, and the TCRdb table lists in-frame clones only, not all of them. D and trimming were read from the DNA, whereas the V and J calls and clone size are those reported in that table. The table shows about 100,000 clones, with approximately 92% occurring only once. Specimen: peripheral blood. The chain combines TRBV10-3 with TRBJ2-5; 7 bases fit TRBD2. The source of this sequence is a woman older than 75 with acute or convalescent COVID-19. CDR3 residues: CAISESGGVGETQYF. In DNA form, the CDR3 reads TGTGCCATCAGTGAGTCGGGGGGGGTAGGAGAGACCCAGTACTTC.